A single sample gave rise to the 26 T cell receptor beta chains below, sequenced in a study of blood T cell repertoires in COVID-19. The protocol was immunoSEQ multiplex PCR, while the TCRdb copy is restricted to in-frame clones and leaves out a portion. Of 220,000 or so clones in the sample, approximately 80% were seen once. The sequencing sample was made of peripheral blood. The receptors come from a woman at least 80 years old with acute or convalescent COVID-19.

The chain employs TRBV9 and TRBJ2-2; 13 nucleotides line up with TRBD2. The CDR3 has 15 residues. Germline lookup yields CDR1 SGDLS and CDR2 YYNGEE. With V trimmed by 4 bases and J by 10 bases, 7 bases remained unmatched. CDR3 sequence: CASSSGLAGVSELFF. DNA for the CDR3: TGTGCCAGCAGCTCCGGACTAGCGGGAGTGTCGGAGCTGTTTTTT.

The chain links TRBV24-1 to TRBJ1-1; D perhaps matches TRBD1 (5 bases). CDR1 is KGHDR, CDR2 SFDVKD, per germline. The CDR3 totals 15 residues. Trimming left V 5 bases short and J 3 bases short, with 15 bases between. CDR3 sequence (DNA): TGTGCCACCAGTGTCCTGTGGGGGGGTGACACTGAAGCTTTCTTT. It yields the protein CATSVLWGGDTEAFF.

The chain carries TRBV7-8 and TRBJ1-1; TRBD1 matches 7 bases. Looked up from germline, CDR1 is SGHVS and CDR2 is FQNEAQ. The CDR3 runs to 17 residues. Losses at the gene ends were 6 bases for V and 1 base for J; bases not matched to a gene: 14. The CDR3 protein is CASSYRQGQGTNTEAFF. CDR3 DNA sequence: TGTGCCAGCAGTTACCGACAGGGCCAAGGGACGAACACTGAAGCTTTCTTT.

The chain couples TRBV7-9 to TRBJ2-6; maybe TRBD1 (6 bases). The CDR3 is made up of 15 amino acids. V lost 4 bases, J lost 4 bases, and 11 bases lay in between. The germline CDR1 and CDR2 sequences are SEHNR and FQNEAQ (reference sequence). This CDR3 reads CASSSTGHGANVLTF. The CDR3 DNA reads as TGTGCCAGCAGCTCTACAGGGCACGGGGCCAACGTCCTGACTTTC.

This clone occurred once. The CDR3 reads CAISEPGLAGGAVRYEQYF. The CDR3 nucleotides read TGTGCCATCAGTGAACCGGGACTAGCGGGAGGGGCGGTAAGGTACGAGCAGTACTTC. This rearrangement joins TRBV10-3 to TRBJ2-7; 16 nucleotides align to TRBD2. V was clipped by 3 bases and J by 4 bases; unmatched bases: 12. Germline CDR1 is ENHRY and CDR2 is SYGVKD. The CDR3 is made up of 19 amino acids.

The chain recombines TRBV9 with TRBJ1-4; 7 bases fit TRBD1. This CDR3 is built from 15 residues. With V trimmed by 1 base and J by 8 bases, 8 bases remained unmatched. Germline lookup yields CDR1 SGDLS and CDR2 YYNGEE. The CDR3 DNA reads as TGTGCCAGCAGCGTACTTGAGGGGGCGGGAGAAAAACTGTTTTTT. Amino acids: CASSVLEGAGEKLFF. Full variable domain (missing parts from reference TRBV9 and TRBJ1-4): DSGVTQTPKHLITATGQRVTLRCSPRSGDLSVYWYQQSLDQGLQFLIQYYNGEERAKGNILERFSAQQFPDLHSELNLSSLELGDSALYFCASSVLEGAGEKLFFGSGTQLSVL.

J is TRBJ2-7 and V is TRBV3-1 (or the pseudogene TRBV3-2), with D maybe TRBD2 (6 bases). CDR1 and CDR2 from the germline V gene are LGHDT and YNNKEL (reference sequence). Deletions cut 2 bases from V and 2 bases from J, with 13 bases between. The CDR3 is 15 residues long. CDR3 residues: CASSQRLRGTYEQYF. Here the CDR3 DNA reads TGTGCCAGCAGCCAAAGGTTGCGGGGAACCTACGAGCAGTACTTC.

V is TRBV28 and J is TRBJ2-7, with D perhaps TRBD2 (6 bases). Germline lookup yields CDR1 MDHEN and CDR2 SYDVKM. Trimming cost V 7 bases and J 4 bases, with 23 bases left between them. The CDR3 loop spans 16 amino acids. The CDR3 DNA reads TGTGCCAGCAACCCTGGGTACCAACTAGGGACTTACGAGCAGTACTTC. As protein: CASNPGYQLGTYEQYF.

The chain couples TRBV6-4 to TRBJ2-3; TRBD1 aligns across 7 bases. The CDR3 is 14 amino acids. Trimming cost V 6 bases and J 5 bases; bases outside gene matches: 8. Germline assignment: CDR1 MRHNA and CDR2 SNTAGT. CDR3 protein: CASSRQGEGDTQYF. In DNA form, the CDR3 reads TGTGCCAGCAGCAGACAGGGCGAGGGAGATACGCAGTATTTT.

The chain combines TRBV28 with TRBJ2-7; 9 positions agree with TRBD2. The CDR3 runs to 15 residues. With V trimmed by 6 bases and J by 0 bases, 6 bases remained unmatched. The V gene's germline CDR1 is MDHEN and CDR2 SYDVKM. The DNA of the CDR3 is TGTGCCAGCAGCCGAGCGGGAGGCTACTCCTACGAGCAGTACTTC. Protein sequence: CASSRAGGYSYEQYF.

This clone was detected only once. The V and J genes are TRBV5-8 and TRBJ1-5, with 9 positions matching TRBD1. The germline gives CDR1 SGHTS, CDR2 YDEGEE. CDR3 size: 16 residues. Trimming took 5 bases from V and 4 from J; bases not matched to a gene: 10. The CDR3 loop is CASSNGQGRANQPQHF. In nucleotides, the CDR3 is TGTGCCAGCAGTAACGGACAGGGGAGGGCGAATCAGCCCCAGCATTTT.

The CDR3 sequence: CASSEQGAYTEAFF. The CDR3 bases are TGTGCCAGCAGTGAACAGGGGGCGTACACTGAAGCTTTCTTT. The chain has TRBV6-1 and TRBJ1-1; 8 nucleotides align to TRBD1. The CDR3 contains 14 residues. Germline V gives CDR1 MNHNS, CDR2 SASEGT. V was pared by 2 bases and J by 3 bases, with 2 bases of the junction left unmatched.

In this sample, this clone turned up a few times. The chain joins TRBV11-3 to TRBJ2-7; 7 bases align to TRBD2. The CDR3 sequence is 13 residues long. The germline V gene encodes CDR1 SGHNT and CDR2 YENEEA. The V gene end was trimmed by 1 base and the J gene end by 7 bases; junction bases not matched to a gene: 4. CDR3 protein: CASSLGPGGEQYF. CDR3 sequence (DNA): TGTGCCAGCAGCTTAGGACCCGGGGGGGAGCAGTACTTC. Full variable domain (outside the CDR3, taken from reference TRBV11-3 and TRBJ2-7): EAGVVQSPRYKIIEKKQPVAFWCNPISGHNTLYWYLQNLGQGPELLIRYENEEAVDDSQLPKDRFSAERLKGVDSTLKIQPAELGDSAVYLCASSLGPGGEQYFGPGTRLTVT.

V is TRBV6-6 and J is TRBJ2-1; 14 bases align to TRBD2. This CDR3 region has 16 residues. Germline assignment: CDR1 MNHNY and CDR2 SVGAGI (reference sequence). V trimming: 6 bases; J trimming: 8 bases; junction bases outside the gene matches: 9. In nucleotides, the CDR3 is TGTGCCAGCAGCGGGACTAGCGGGGGTAGGGGGGATGAGCAGTTCTTC. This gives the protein CASSGTSGGRGDEQFF.

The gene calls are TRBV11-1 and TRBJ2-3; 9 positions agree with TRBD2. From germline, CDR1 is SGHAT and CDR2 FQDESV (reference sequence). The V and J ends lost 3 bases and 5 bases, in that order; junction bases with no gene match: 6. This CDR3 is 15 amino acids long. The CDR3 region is CASSFGSLAGDTQYF. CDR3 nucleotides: TGTGCCAGCAGCTTCGGCTCACTAGCGGGAGATACGCAGTATTTT.

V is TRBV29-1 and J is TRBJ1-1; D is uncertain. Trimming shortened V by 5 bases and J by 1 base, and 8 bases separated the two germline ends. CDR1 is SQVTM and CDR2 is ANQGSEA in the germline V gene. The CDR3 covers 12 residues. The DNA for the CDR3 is TGCAGCGTTAGTTCGGGGAACACTGAAGCTTTCTTT. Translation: CSVSSGNTEAFF.

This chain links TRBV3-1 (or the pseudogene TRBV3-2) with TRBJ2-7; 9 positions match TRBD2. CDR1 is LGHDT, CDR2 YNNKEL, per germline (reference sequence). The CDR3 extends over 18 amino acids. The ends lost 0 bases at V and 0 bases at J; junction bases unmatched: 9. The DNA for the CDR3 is TGTGCCAGCAGCCAAGATAGGGGGTTAGCGGGAGTCTCCTACGAGCAGTACTTC. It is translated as CASSQDRGLAGVSYEQYF.

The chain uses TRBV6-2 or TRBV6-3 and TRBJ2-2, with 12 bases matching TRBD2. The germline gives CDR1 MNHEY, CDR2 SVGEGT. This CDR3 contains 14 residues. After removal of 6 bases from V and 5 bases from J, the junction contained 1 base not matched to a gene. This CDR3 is CASSGTSGTGELFF. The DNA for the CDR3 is TGTGCCAGCAGCGGGACTAGCGGGACCGGGGAGCTGTTTTTT.

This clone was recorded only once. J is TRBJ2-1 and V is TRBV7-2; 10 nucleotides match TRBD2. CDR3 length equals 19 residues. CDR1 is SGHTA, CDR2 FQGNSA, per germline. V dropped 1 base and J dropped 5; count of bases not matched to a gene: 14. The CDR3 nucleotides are TGTGCCAGCAGCTTAGAGGGCCGGCCTAGCGGGAGCCGGGACAATGAGCAGTTCTTC. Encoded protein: CASSLEGRPSGSRDNEQFF. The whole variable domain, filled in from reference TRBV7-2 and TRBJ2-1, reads GAGVSQSPSNKVTEKGKDVELRCDPISGHTALYWYRQSLGQGLEFLIYFQGNSAPDKSGLPSDRFSAERTGGSVSTLTIQRTQQEDSAVYLCASSLEGRPSGSRDNEQFFGPGTRLTVL.

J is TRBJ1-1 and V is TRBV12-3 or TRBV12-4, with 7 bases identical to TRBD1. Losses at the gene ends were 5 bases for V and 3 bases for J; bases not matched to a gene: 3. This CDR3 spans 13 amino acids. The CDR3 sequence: CASSQGGYTEAFF. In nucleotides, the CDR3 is TGTGCCAGCAGTCAAGGGGGCTACACTGAAGCTTTCTTT.

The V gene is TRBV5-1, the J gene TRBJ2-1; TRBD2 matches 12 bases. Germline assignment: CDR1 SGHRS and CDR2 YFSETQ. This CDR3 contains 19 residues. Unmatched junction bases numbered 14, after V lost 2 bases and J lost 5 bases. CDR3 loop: CASSFWGLAGQSGNNEQFF. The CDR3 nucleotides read TGCGCCAGCAGCTTCTGGGGACTAGCGGGCCAGTCGGGGAACAATGAGCAGTTCTTC.

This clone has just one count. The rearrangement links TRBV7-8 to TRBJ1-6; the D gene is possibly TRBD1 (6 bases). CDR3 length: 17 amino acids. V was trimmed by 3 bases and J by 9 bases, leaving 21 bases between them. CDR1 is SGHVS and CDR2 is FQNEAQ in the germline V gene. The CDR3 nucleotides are TGTGCCAGCAGCTTCCAGGCCAGACAGGTTAATAGTTCACCCCTCCACTTT. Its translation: CASSFQARQVNSSPLHF.

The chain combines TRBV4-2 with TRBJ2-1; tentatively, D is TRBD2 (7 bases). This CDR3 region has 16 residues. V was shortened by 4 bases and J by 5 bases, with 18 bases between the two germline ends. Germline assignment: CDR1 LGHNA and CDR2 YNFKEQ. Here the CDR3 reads CASSPVRGGANNEQFF. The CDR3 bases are TGTGCCAGCAGCCCCGTGAGAGGGGGGGCCAACAATGAGCAGTTCTTC.

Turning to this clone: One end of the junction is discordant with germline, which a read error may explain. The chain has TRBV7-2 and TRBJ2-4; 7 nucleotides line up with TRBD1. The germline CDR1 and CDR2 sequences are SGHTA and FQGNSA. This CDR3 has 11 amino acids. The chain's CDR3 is CASSPRTGPNF. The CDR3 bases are TGTGCCAGCAGCCCACGGACAGGCCCAAACTTC.

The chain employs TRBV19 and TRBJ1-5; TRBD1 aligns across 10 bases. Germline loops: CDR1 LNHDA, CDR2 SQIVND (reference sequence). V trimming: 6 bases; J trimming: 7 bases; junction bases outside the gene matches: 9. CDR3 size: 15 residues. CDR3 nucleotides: TGTGCCAGTAGATTGGACAGGGGGATGACCCAGCCCCAGCATTTT. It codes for CASRLDRGMTQPQHF.

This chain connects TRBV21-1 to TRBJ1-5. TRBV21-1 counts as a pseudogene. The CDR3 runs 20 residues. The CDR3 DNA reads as TGTGCCAGCAGCAAATGGGCTGACCAGGAGGTCCCAACTAGCAATCAGCCCCAGCATTTT. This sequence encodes CASSKWADQEVPTSNQPQHF.